The 14 T cell receptor beta chains given below trace back to one sample, sequenced in a study of human T cells and chemical hapten exposure. Using its own MiXCR run on the RACE reads, TCRdb lists one record per CDR3 protein. The table lists more than 300,000 distinct CDR3 sequences, approximately 5% of them singletons. Specified time point: pre-sensitization, week 0. Treatment described: therapeutic diphenylcyclopropenone sensitization with weekly scalp DPC. The sample consisted of whole blood, taken in connection with sensitization to the hapten diphenylcyclopropenone (DPC). These TCRs come from a woman younger than 30 with alopecia areata. Some clones in this sample may be carry-over from other donors' samples.

This clonotype was counted a few times. V and J are TRBV6-5 and TRBJ2-3; TRBD2 might be the D (6 bases). The CDR3 is 14 residues long. Germline V lookup: CDR1 MNHEY, CDR2 SVGAGI. V was trimmed by 2 bases and J by 6 bases, leaving 12 bases between them. CDR3 bases: TGTGCCAGCAGTTACGCACACCGGGGGGATACGCAGTATTTT. It codes for CASSYAHRGDTQYF.

This clonotype was picked up many times. V and J are TRBV11-3 and TRBJ2-3; D is perhaps TRBD1 (5 bases). The ends were cut back, 5 bases at V and 5 bases at J, with 14 bases in the middle. CDR1 and CDR2 (germline): SGHNT, YENEEA. This CDR3 is 14 amino acids long. The CDR3 loop is CASSKGRSVDTQYF. Written as DNA, the CDR3 is TGTGCCAGCAGCAAGGGGCGGTCGGTAGATACGCAGTATTTT.

The V call is TRBV6-2 or TRBV6-3, the J call TRBJ2-7; 7 bases map to TRBD1. This CDR3 region has 15 residues. Trimming cost V 2 bases and J 5 bases; bases outside gene matches: 9. The germline CDR1 and CDR2 sequences are MNHEY and SVGEGT. This chain's CDR3 is CASSYVSGTADEQYF. In DNA form, the CDR3 reads TGTGCCAGCAGTTACGTTTCCGGGACAGCAGACGAGCAGTACTTC.

J is TRBJ1-2 and V is TRBV6-2 or TRBV6-3; TRBD1 matches 8 bases. Losses at the gene ends were 2 bases for V and 4 bases for J; bases not matched to a gene: 6. The CDR3 runs 15 residues. Germline loops: CDR1 MNHEY, CDR2 SVGEGT. The CDR3 loop reads CASSYVTGAVYGYTF. The CDR3 DNA reads TGTGCCAGCAGTTACGTGACAGGGGCAGTCTATGGCTACACCTTC.

This clonotype has more than one count but fewer than ten. The genes are TRBV25-1 and TRBJ1-1, with a weak D call TRBD1 (6 bases). Germline V lookup: CDR1 MGHDK, CDR2 SYGVNS. V lost 7 bases and J 4 bases, leaving 16 bases between the germline ends. There are 14 residues in the CDR3. CDR3 sequence reads: CASTRGGGITEAFF. The CDR3 bases are TGTGCCAGCACCCGCGGGGGCGGGATCACTGAAGCTTTCTTT.

V gene TRBV5-5 combines with J gene TRBJ1-2; TRBD1 aligns across 7 bases. Unmatched junction bases numbered 4, after V lost 4 bases and J lost 4 bases. This CDR3 has 13 amino acids. Germline lookup yields CDR1 SGHKS and CDR2 YYEKEE (reference sequence). The CDR3 DNA reads as TGTGCCAGCAGCCGGGACAGTGTCTATGGCTACACCTTC. Translated: CASSRDSVYGYTF.

This clonotype was counted a few times. V gene TRBV7-9 combines with J gene TRBJ1-2, with 7 nucleotides matching TRBD1. V lost 5 bases to trimming and J lost 4 bases; unmatched junction nucleotides: 4. This CDR3 is 13 amino acids long. The V gene's germline CDR1 is SEHNR and CDR2 FQNEAQ (reference sequence). CDR3 sequence reads: CASSHQGGYGYTF. CDR3 nucleotides: TGTGCCAGCAGCCATCAGGGGGGCTATGGCTACACCTTC.

This clonotype was counted between two and nine times. This chain joins TRBV4-1 and TRBJ2-7; D unresolved. Germline lookup yields CDR1 MGHRA and CDR2 YSYEKL. The CDR3 extends over 16 amino acids. The V gene lost 0 bases and the J gene lost 2 bases, with 14 bases spanning the gap. CDR3 DNA sequence: TGCGCCAGCAGCCAAGATTACAGCCTATTAACCTACGAGCAGTACTTC. Translating it yields CASSQDYSLLTYEQYF.

This clonotype showed up just a few times. In nucleotides, the CDR3 is TGTGCCAGCAGCGTAGGATCTAGCGGGGGCCGGAACACCGGGGAGCTGTTTTTT. It yields the protein CASSVGSSGGRNTGELFF. This chain connects TRBV9 to TRBJ2-2, with 10 bases that match TRBD2. V gave up 0 bases and J gave up 1 base; unmatched junction bases: 6. Germline-derived CDR1 and CDR2 are SGDLS and YYNGEE. The CDR3 is 18 residues long.

The table lists this clonotype with many counts. The J gene is TRBJ2-3, the V gene TRBV29-1; TRBD2 might be the D (6 bases). CDR1 SQVTM and CDR2 ANQGSEA come from the germline V gene. CDR3 length equals 14 residues. With 7 bases removed from V and 1 base from J, the gap between germline ends came to 15 bases. CDR3 sequence (DNA): TGCAGCGGGGGAGGCGGGGAAGGCACAGATACGCAGTATTTT. Translation gives CSGGGGEGTDTQYF.

This clonotype was picked up many times. The chain joins TRBV10-3 to TRBJ1-1, with 7 bases fitting TRBD1. The CDR3 runs to 14 residues. Germline loops: CDR1 ENHRY, CDR2 SYGVKD. V was pared by 3 bases and J by 0 bases, with 1 base of the junction left unmatched. CDR3 nucleotides: TGTGCCATCAGTGAACAGGGGCTGAACACTGAAGCTTTCTTT. Translated: CAISEQGLNTEAFF.

This clonotype occurred many times. Here the CDR3 reads CASSLYLGLQGYTDTQYF. In DNA form, the CDR3 reads TGTGCCAGCAGTTTATATCTGGGGCTACAGGGTTACACAGATACGCAGTATTTT. The rearrangement links TRBV28 to TRBJ2-3, with D perhaps matching TRBD1 (6 bases). The germline V and J ends were trimmed by 1 base and 2 bases, with 19 bases remaining between them. Germline assignment: CDR1 MDHEN and CDR2 SYDVKM. CDR3 length: 18 residues.

The CDR3 DNA sequence: TGCAGTGCTAGGCCCCGGCCTCAAGCTTTCTTT. Its translation: CSARPRPQAFF. The rearrangement uses TRBV20-1 and TRBJ1-1; D is unresolved. Germline lookup yields CDR1 DFQATT and CDR2 SNEGSKA (reference sequence). The V end was cut by 3 bases, the J end by 9 bases, with 11 bases between. The CDR3 is 11 residues long.

The sample holds a few counts of this clonotype. The chain recombines TRBV6-2 or TRBV6-3 with TRBJ2-3; D is ambiguous. The V and J ends lost 4 bases and 1 base respectively, with 18 bases between them. CDR1 and CDR2 from the germline V gene are MNHEY and SVGEGT. This CDR3 contains 17 residues. CDR3 protein: CASSSSHYIGGTDTQYF. CDR3 bases: TGTGCCAGCAGTTCCTCCCACTATATAGGAGGCACAGATACGCAGTATTTT.